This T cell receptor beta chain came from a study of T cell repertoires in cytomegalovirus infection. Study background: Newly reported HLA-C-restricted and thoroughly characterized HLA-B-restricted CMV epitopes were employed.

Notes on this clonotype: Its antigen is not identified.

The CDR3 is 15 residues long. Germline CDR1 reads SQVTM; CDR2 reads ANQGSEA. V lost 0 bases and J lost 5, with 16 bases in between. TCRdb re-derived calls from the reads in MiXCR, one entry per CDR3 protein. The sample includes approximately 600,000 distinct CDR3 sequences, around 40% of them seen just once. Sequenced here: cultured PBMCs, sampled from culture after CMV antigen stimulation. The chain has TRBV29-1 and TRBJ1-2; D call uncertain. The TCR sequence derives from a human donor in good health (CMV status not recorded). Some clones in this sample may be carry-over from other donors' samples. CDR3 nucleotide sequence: TGCAGCGTTGAAGATCGGGGAGGCACGACGTATGGCTACACCTTC. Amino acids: CSVEDRGGTTYGYTF.